This entry lists 32 T cell receptor beta chains sequenced from one sample in a study of vaccination effects on CD4 cells after COVID-19. No antigen has been assigned to these receptors. Libraries were prepared by immunoSEQ multiplex PCR; TCRdb keeps only in-frame clonotypes and omits some of them. The profile covers 70,000 to 95,000 clones, with approximately 74% appearing a single time and approximately 1.7% taken by the ten largest. With the ViraFEST assay, the study expanded antigen-specific CD4+ T cells using viral peptide pools, then sequenced them. At the end of about 10 days of culture, CD4+ T cells were isolated. Material: CD4+ T cells from PBMCs cultured with HCoV-229E spike peptides, obtained before COVID-19 vaccination. The receptors originated from a human donor who received a COVID-19 vaccine.

V is TRBV18 and J is TRBJ1-1, with a tentative D call TRBD1 (5 bases). This CDR3 has 15 amino acids. V lost 3 bases, J lost 1 base, and 12 bases lay in between. Germline V gives CDR1 KGHSH, CDR2 LQKENI. CDR3 nucleotide sequence: TGTGCCAGCTCACCTGGCCGACAGCCGAACACTGAAGCTTTCTTT. It is translated as CASSPGRQPNTEAFF.

This clone has only a few counts. V and J are TRBV7-3 and TRBJ1-6, with a possible D match to TRBD1 (5 bases). Trimming cost V 5 bases and J 9 bases, with 14 bases left between them. CDR1 and CDR2 (germline): SGHTA, FQGTGA. The CDR3 has 14 amino acids. The CDR3 nucleotides read TGTGCCAGCAGCCCCACAGGCCCGGGTTCACCCCTCCACTTT. It is translated as CASSPTGPGSPLHF.

This clone turned up a few times. The genes are TRBV5-5 and TRBJ2-2; D is undetermined. CDR1 and CDR2 from the germline V gene are SGHKS and YYEKEE (reference sequence). With 4 bases removed from V and 1 base from J, the gap between germline ends came to 8 bases. There are 14 residues in the CDR3. CDR3 bases: TGTGCCAGCAGCCTCGGATGGAACACCGGGGAGCTGTTTTTT. The encoded protein is CASSLGWNTGELFF.

This clone was counted only a few times. The gene calls are TRBV10-3 and TRBJ2-5; tentatively, D is TRBD2 (5 bases). CDR1 and CDR2 (germline): ENHRY, SYGVKD. The V and J ends lost 6 bases and 5 bases respectively, with 19 bases between them. The CDR3 has 15 amino acids. DNA of the CDR3: TGTGCCATCAGCAGAGACCGGGCCGGGGAGGAGACCCAGTACTTC. Translating gives CAISRDRAGEETQYF.

The V call is TRBV7-8, the J call TRBJ2-3, with D hard to call. Germline V gene lookup returns CDR1 SGHVS and CDR2 FQNEAQ. Deletions cut 5 bases from V and 0 bases from J, with 21 bases between. The CDR3 contains 18 residues. The CDR3 region is CASSAETSPRLSTDTQYF. In DNA, the CDR3 is TGTGCCAGCAGCGCCGAGACCAGCCCTCGCCTGAGCACAGATACGCAGTATTTT.

This chain joins TRBV6-2 or TRBV6-3 and TRBJ2-6; unclear D gene. The CDR3 loop spans 16 amino acids. Germline CDR1 MNHEY, CDR2 SVGEGT. V lost 6 bases, J lost 0 bases, and 12 bases lay in between. The CDR3 coding sequence is TGTGCCAGCAGCCTCGGACGGAACTCTGGGGCCAACGTCCTGACTTTC. Its protein product is CASSLGRNSGANVLTF.

The chain recombines TRBV7-3 with TRBJ1-1; maybe TRBD1 (6 bases). This CDR3 has 14 amino acids. V was cut by 5 bases and J by 2 bases, with 12 bases left in between. Germline V CDR1 and CDR2: SGHTA, FQGTGA. CDR3 sequence reads: CASSLGGANTEAFF. In DNA, the CDR3 is TGTGCCAGCAGCCTAGGGGGGGCCAACACTGAAGCTTTCTTT. Full variable domain (remainder filled in from reference TRBV7-3 and TRBJ1-1): GAGVSQTPSNKVTEKGKYVELRCDPISGHTALYWYRQSLGQGPEFLIYFQGTGAADDSGLPNDRFFAVRPEGSVSTLKIQRTERGDSAVYLCASSLGGANTEAFFGQGTRLTVV.

This clone turned up a few times. This sequence joins TRBV19 and TRBJ1-2, with D perhaps matching TRBD1 (5 bases). This CDR3 is built from 13 residues. Germline loops: CDR1 LNHDA, CDR2 SQIVND (reference sequence). The V and J ends lost 5 bases and 4 bases respectively, with 11 bases between them. CDR3 amino acids: CASSDGAPYGYTF. Written as DNA, the CDR3 is TGTGCCAGTAGTGACGGGGCCCCCTATGGCTACACCTTC.

The gene calls are TRBV5-1 and TRBJ2-3, with 8 nucleotides matching TRBD1. Germline values: CDR1 SGHRS, CDR2 YFSETQ. Trimming at V came to 1 base and at J to 3 bases, leaving 16 bases not matched to a gene. This CDR3 has 19 amino acids. CDR3 loop: CASSLSGRSTGGYTDTQYF. DNA for the CDR3: TGCGCCAGCAGCTTGAGTGGTAGGAGTACAGGGGGGTATACAGATACGCAGTATTTT.

The CDR3 loop is CAWSVGAAVSVNYGYTF. The DNA for the CDR3 is TGTGCCTGGAGTGTAGGGGCGGCAGTAAGCGTTAACTATGGCTACACCTTC. This chain connects TRBV30 to TRBJ1-2, with D possibly matching TRBD1 (5 bases). Per the germline V gene, CDR1 is GTSNPN and CDR2 is SVGIG (reference sequence). The V gene lost 0 bases and the J gene lost 1 base, with 18 bases spanning the gap. The CDR3 is made up of 17 amino acids.

This chain joins TRBV7-8 and TRBJ1-4, with TRBD1 as a possible D gene (5 bases). V lost 4 bases to trimming and J lost 8 bases, with 17 bases between them. CDR1 is SGHVS, CDR2 FQNEAQ, per germline. The CDR3 sequence is 15 residues long. CDR3 region: CASSSELGATEKLFF. CDR3 bases: TGTGCCAGCAGCTCAGAACTAGGGGCCACGGAAAAACTGTTTTTT.

V is TRBV10-1 and J is TRBJ2-1, with TRBD1 as a possible D gene (5 bases). This CDR3 has 13 residues. Germline V gene sequence: CDR1 WNHNN, CDR2 SYGVQD (reference sequence). V was cut by 2 bases and J by 5 bases, with 7 bases left in between. CDR3 DNA: TGCGCCAGCAGTGAGGACAGCAACAATGAGCAGTTCTTC. Translated, it gives CASSEDSNNEQFF.

This chain links TRBV29-1 with TRBJ1-2; D not certain. CDR1 SQVTM and CDR2 ANQGSEA come from the germline V gene. This CDR3 comprises 12 residues. V dropped 0 bases and J dropped 3 bases, with 5 bases sitting between them. CDR3 amino acids: CSVEEGYYGYTF. The CDR3 DNA follows: TGCAGCGTTGAAGAGGGATACTATGGCTACACCTTC.

The J gene is TRBJ1-3, the V gene TRBV4-1; D gene uncertain. Germline V gene lookup returns CDR1 MGHRA and CDR2 YSYEKL. V lost 5 bases, J lost 0 bases, and 17 bases lay in between. The CDR3 length is 17 residues. The DNA of the CDR3 is TGCGCCAGCAGCGCCGCCGGTTCGGGCAACTCTGGAAACACCATATATTTT. The encoded protein is CASSAAGSGNSGNTIYF.

This chain uses TRBV3-1 (or the pseudogene TRBV3-2) with TRBJ1-2; D ambiguous. The length of the CDR3 is 13 residues. In germline, CDR1 is LGHDT, CDR2 YNNKEL (reference sequence). V lost 1 base to trimming and J lost 4 bases, with 7 bases between them. CDR3 protein: CASSQGGIYGYTF. The CDR3 region has the DNA TGTGCCAGCAGCCAAGGAGGGATCTATGGCTACACCTTC.

The V and J genes are TRBV30 and TRBJ1-1; D not resolved. With 2 bases removed from V and 1 base from J, the gap between germline ends came to 5 bases. Per germline, CDR1 GTSNPN and CDR2 SVGIG (reference sequence). The CDR3 runs 12 residues. The CDR3 loop reads CAWSRENTEAFF. DNA of the CDR3: TGTGCCTGGAGTAGGGAGAACACTGAAGCTTTCTTT.

This clone occurred once. V gene TRBV19 combines with J gene TRBJ2-7; D possibly matches TRBD1 or TRBD2 (5 bases each). The CDR3 spans 12 residues. The germline V and J ends were trimmed by 11 bases and 5 bases, with 16 bases remaining between them. The V gene's germline CDR1 is LNHDA and CDR2 SQIVND (reference sequence). The chain's CDR3 is CAHRERGHEQYV. As DNA, the CDR3 is TGTGCCCATCGAGAGAGGGGCCACGAGCAGTACGTC.

The chain joins TRBV5-1 to TRBJ2-3; D is unresolved. This CDR3 comprises 16 residues. The V gene lost 0 bases and the J gene lost 7 bases, with 18 bases spanning the gap. CDR1 is SGHRS and CDR2 is YFSETQ in the germline V gene. The CDR3, as DNA: TGCGCCAGCAGCTTGGGGCTTGTAGCATCTGGTAATACGCAGTATTTT. It encodes CASSLGLVASGNTQYF. Together with reference TRBV5-1 and TRBJ2-3, the CDR3 gives the full variable domain: KAGVTQTPRYLIKTRGQQVTLSCSPISGHRSVSWYQQTPGQGLQFLFEYFSETQRNKGNFPGRFSGRQFSNSRSEMNVSTLELGDSALYLCASSLGLVASGNTQYFGPGTRLTVL.

CDR3 DNA: TGCGCCAGCAGCGGGGACCTGGAGTATGGCTACACCTTC. Its translation: CASSGDLEYGYTF. The chain carries TRBV5-1 and TRBJ1-2; maybe TRBD1 (5 bases). The germline V and J ends were trimmed by 4 bases and 5 bases, with 12 bases remaining between them. Germline V gene lookup returns CDR1 SGHRS and CDR2 YFSETQ. The CDR3 has 13 residues.

This clone appeared a few times. The V and J genes are TRBV27 and TRBJ2-1; no definite D call. The V and J ends lost 2 bases and 4 bases respectively, with 9 bases between them. Germline values: CDR1 MNHEY, CDR2 SMNVEV (reference sequence). The CDR3 consists of 14 residues. CDR3 in amino acids: CASSLQQGYNEQFF. The CDR3 region has the DNA TGTGCCAGCAGTTTACAGCAAGGGTACAATGAGCAGTTCTTC.

This chain joins TRBV3-1 (or the pseudogene TRBV3-2) and TRBJ2-1; D possibly matches TRBD1 or TRBD2 (5 bases each). The germline V and J ends were trimmed by 3 bases and 7 bases, with 13 bases remaining between them. This CDR3 comprises 14 residues. Germline-derived CDR1 and CDR2 are LGHDT and YNNKEL (reference sequence). The CDR3 is CASSQAGTNNEQFF. The CDR3 DNA sequence: TGTGCCAGCAGCCAGGCCGGGACGAATAATGAGCAGTTCTTC.

This chain links TRBV6-5 with TRBJ1-2, with 8 bases fitting TRBD1. The J segment lost 9 bases and the V segment lost 0 bases, leaving 9 bases of the junction unmatched. Per germline, CDR1 MNHEY and CDR2 SVGAGI. The CDR3 has 15 amino acids. This chain's CDR3 is CASSYSGQGEESYTF. DNA for the CDR3: TGTGCCAGCAGTTACTCAGGACAGGGAGAAGAGAGCTACACCTTC.

V usage is TRBV30 and J usage is TRBJ2-2; 10 positions match TRBD1. This CDR3 has 16 amino acids. Looked up from germline, CDR1 is GTSNPN and CDR2 is SVGIG (reference sequence). The V gene end was trimmed by 3 bases and the J gene end by 6 bases; junction bases not matched to a gene: 10. This CDR3 reads CAWRYRGQGFSGELFF. The DNA of the CDR3 is TGTGCCTGGAGATATAGGGGACAGGGGTTCTCCGGGGAGCTGTTTTTT.

The gene calls are TRBV7-2 and TRBJ1-2; 12 bases align to TRBD1. Losses at the gene ends were 6 bases for V and 7 bases for J; bases not matched to a gene: 12. The CDR3 covers 16 residues. Per the germline V gene, CDR1 is SGHTA and CDR2 is FQGNSA. CDR3 residues: CASSPEPGQGASGYTF. In nucleotides, the CDR3 is TGTGCCAGCAGTCCCGAACCGGGACAGGGGGCTTCTGGCTACACCTTC.

The chain employs TRBV19 and TRBJ2-4; D call uncertain. V lost 1 base and J lost 0, with 7 bases in between. Germline CDR1 and CDR2: LNHDA and SQIVND (reference sequence). The CDR3 contains 15 residues. CDR3 in amino acids: CASSIGLLAKNIQYF. Here the CDR3 DNA reads TGTGCCAGTAGTATAGGCCTATTAGCCAAAAACATTCAGTACTTC. The whole variable domain, filled in from reference TRBV19 and TRBJ2-4, reads DGGITQSPKYLFRKEGQNVTLSCEQNLNHDAMYWYRQDPGQGLRLIYYSQIVNDFQKGDIAEGYSVSREKKESFPLTVTSAQKNPTAFYLCASSIGLLAKNIQYFGAGTRLSVL.

This rearrangement joins TRBV2 to TRBJ2-3; a possible D gene is TRBD2 (6 bases). V lost 6 bases and J 7 bases, leaving 17 bases between the germline ends. The CDR3 contains 14 residues. CDR1 and CDR2 from the germline V gene are SNHLY and FYNNEI. CDR3 residues: CASRGGVAAYTQYF. The CDR3 DNA reads as TGTGCCAGCAGGGGAGGCGTGGCGGCCTATACGCAGTATTTT.

CDR3 sequence: CASSRSGTGGEDIQYF. For the CDR3, the DNA is TGTGCCAGCAGCCGCTCCGGGACAGGGGGTGAGGACATTCAGTACTTC. The V call is TRBV11-3, the J call TRBJ2-4; 11 bases match TRBD1. The CDR3 length is 16 residues. The V gene's germline CDR1 is SGHNT and CDR2 YENEEA. V lost 5 bases, J lost 8 bases, and 11 bases stayed unmatched.

The chain is built from TRBV19 and TRBJ1-6; weak D call: TRBD1 (5 bases). The CDR3 spans 13 residues. V was cut by 9 bases and J by 3 bases, with 9 bases left in between. The germline V gene has CDR1 LNHDA and CDR2 SQIVND (reference sequence). The CDR3 DNA reads as TGTGCCAGCACGACAGTCTATAATTCACCCCTCCACTTT. Amino acids: CASTTVYNSPLHF.

V and J are TRBV2 and TRBJ2-5; D is uncertain. This CDR3 contains 15 residues. Germline-derived CDR1 and CDR2 are SNHLY and FYNNEI. V was trimmed by 4 bases and J by 1 base, leaving 13 bases between them. This CDR3 is CASSVTSTSQETQYF. The CDR3 DNA reads as TGTGCCAGCAGTGTAACGTCGACCTCCCAAGAGACCCAGTACTTC.

CDR3 sequence reads: CASSPVGAYNSPLHF. CDR3 nucleotide sequence: TGTGCCAGCAGCCCGGTGGGAGCCTATAATTCACCCCTCCACTTT. The gene calls are TRBV9 and TRBJ1-6; the D is unclear. The CDR3 spans 15 residues. Deletions cut 4 bases from V and 2 bases from J, with 10 bases between. Germline CDR1 and CDR2: SGDLS and YYNGEE.

This chain uses TRBV6-1 with TRBJ1-1; D may be TRBD1 (5 bases). The germline gives CDR1 MNHNS, CDR2 SASEGT. CDR3 length: 15 residues. V dropped 3 bases and J dropped 5 bases, with 16 bases sitting between them. The CDR3 reads CASSDRDVFWTEAFF. Here the CDR3 DNA reads TGTGCCAGCAGTGACCGGGACGTATTCTGGACTGAAGCTTTCTTT.

The chain couples TRBV19 to TRBJ2-6, with D possibly being TRBD1 (8 bases). This CDR3 has 18 amino acids. The ends were cut back, 9 bases at V and 2 bases at J, with 23 bases in the middle. Germline lookup yields CDR1 LNHDA and CDR2 SQIVND (reference sequence). Written as DNA, the CDR3 is TGTGCCAGCAGCAAGGACAGGGACTATCTGGCTGGGGCCAACGTCCTGACTTTC. Its translation is CASSKDRDYLAGANVLTF.